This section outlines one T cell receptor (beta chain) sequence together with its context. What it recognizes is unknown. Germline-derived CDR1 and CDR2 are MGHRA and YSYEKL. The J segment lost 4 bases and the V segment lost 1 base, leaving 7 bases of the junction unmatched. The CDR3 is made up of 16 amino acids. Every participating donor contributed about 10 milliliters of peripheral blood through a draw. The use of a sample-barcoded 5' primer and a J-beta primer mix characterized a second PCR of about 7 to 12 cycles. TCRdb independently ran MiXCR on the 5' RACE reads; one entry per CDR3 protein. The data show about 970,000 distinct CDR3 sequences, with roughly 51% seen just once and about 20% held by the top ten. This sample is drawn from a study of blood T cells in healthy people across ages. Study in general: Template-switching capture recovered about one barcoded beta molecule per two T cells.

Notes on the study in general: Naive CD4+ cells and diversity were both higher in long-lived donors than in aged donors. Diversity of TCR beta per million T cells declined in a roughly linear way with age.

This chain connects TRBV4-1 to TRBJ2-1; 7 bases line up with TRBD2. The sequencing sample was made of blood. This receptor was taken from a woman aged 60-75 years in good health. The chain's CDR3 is CASSQVWGLLYNEQFF. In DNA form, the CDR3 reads TGCGCCAGCAGCCAAGTGTGGGGACTACTTTACAATGAGCAGTTCTTC.